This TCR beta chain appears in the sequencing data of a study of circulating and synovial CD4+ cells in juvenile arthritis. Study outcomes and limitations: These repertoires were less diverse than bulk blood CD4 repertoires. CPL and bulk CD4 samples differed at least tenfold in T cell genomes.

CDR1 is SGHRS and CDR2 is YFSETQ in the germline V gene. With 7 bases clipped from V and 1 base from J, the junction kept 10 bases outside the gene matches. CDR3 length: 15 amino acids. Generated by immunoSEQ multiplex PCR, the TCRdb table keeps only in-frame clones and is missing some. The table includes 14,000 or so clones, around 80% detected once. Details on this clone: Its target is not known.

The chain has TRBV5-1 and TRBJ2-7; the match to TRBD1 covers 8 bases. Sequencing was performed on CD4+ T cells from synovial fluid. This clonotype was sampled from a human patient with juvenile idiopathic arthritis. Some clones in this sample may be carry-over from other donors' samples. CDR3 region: CASRKDREGSYEQYF. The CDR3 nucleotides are TGCGCCAGCCGCAAGGACAGGGAAGGATCCTACGAGCAGTACTTC.